This paragraph reports one T cell receptor beta chain. This sample was taken from a study of blood T cell repertoires in COVID-19. Study summary: The United States, Italy and Spain provided the acute and convalescent COVID-19 samples. Nucleic acid was either cDNA or gDNA, and it came from T cells, B-cell-depleted T cells, or PBMCs.

Patients in Seattle were enrolled during active infection, then followed longitudinally. Original analysis: The authors estimated nucleated cell counts from reference gene primer amplification. Here immunoSEQ multiplex PCR was the method, and the copy in TCRdb shows in-frame clones only, minus some. V and J calls and clone size follow that table, whereas D and trimming were derived from the DNA. The sample lists about 260,000 clones, approximately 88% occurring once. Between the trimmed V and J ends, which lost 2 bases and 1 base, there was a span of 9 bases. This CDR3 region has 14 residues. The V gene's germline CDR1 is LGHDT and CDR2 YNNKEL (reference sequence).

The chain employs TRBV3-1 (or the pseudogene TRBV3-2) and TRBJ2-7; no clear D gene. The sample comprised peripheral blood. This TCR came from a woman aged 70-85 years with COVID-19, enrolled during active disease. The CDR3 nucleotides are TGTGCCAGCAGCCAACTAGGAGTATCCTACGAGCAGTACTTC. It translates to CASSQLGVSYEQYF.